These T cell receptor beta chains were read from a single sample in a study of shared clonotypes between healthy human individuals. Method: immunoSEQ multiplex PCR; TCRdb's copy keeps in-frame clones and lacks some. The sample contains about 680,000 clones, approximately 79% of which appear only once. The specimen sequenced was memory CD4+ T cells sorted from blood. These receptors came from a woman under 40 in good health. Both conserved end residues are part of each CDR3. Each record gives: J gene, clone size, D gene, V gene, CDR3 DNA, CDR3 protein. A D gene is named only where the DNA matches it firmly. Size is omitted from some rows. Given values are once, few, many or a class for expanded clones.

TRBJ1-5,-,-,TRBV7-2,TGTGCCAGCAGCTTAAACGCCCTTCTACACGGTCAGCCCCAGCATTTT,CASSLNALLHGQPQHF
TRBJ2-7,-,-,TRBV5-6,TGTGCCAGCAGCTTGAAGGTTACGGTCGAGCAGTACTTC,CASSLKVTVEQYF
TRBJ2-5,-,-,TRBV9,TGTGCCAGCAGCCCCGGGACGGTTGAAGAGACCCAGTACTTC,CASSPGTVEETQYF
TRBJ2-7,few,-,TRBV27,TGTGCCAGCAGATTGGCTCGAGATTCCTACGAGCAGTACTTC,CASRLARDSYEQYF
TRBJ1-1,-,-,TRBV7-2,TGTGCCAGCAGCGTAGACTGGAACACTGAAGCTTTCTTT,CASSVDWNTEAFF
TRBJ1-3,few,-,TRBV5-1,TGCGCCAGCAGCCCGGGAACTTCTGGAAACACCATATATTTT,CASSPGTSGNTIYF
TRBJ1-4,once,TRBD1,TRBV6-5,TGTGCCAGCAGTCGGGACAGGATTAATGAAAAACTGTTTTTT,CASSRDRINEKLFF
TRBJ2-1,-,TRBD2,TRBV5-1,TGCGCCAGCAGCTTGGTAGCGGGAGTTTCCTACAATGAGCAGTTCTTC,CASSLVAGVSYNEQFF
TRBJ2-1,-,-,TRBV7-2,TGTGCCAGCAGCCGGACTGAGGGGTACAATGAGCAGTTCTTC,CASSRTEGYNEQFF
TRBJ1-2,-,TRBD1,TRBV5-8,TGTGCCAGCAGCGCCGGGGACAGGGGTCCGCGGAACTATGGCTACACCTTC,CASSAGDRGPRNYGYTF
TRBJ1-2,-,-,TRBV28,TGTGCCAGCAGCCCCCCGCAGTTTTGGGGCTACACCTTC,CASSPPQFWGYTF
TRBJ1-1,few,-,TRBV16,TGTGCCAGCAGCTCATACCTGAGGGGGAACACTGAAGCTTTCTTT,CASSSYLRGNTEAFF
TRBJ2-2,-,-,TRBV7-9,TGTGCCAGCAGCGCATATAGCGGCCCGAACACCGGGGAGCTGTTTTTT,CASSAYSGPNTGELFF
TRBJ2-1,-,TRBD2,TRBV7-2,TGTGCCAGCAGCCGCAGGACTAGCGGGAGTAACAATGAGCAGTTCTTC,CASSRRTSGSNNEQFF